A single sample gave rise to the 26 T cell receptor beta chains below, sequenced in a study of shared clonotypes between healthy human individuals. The table came from immunoSEQ multiplex PCR; TCRdb's copy has only in-frame clones and leaves some out. Of fewer than 1.8 million clones listed, just under 99% are singletons. Sequences were obtained from naive CD4+ T cells sorted from blood. Subset: CD45RA+ positively selected. Receptors were obtained from a man aged 25-45 years in good health.

This rearrangement joins TRBV29-1 to TRBJ1-2; D call uncertain. Trimming removed 8 bases from V and 7 bases from J, with 20 bases in between. Germline V gives CDR1 SQVTM, CDR2 ANQGSEA. This CDR3 has 13 amino acids. CDR3 nucleotide sequence: TGCAGCTACGTCGTGCACGGGAGCGGTGGCTACACCTTC. Its protein product is CSYVVHGSGGYTF.

V and J are TRBV19 and TRBJ2-7; TRBD2 matches 7 bases. This CDR3 has 16 residues. Trimming at V came to 4 bases and at J to 3 bases, leaving 12 bases not matched to a gene. Germline lookup yields CDR1 LNHDA and CDR2 SQIVND (reference sequence). The CDR3 loop reads CASSTPGSGVGYEQYF. CDR3 DNA sequence: TGTGCCAGTAGTACTCCGGGGAGCGGGGTTGGCTACGAGCAGTACTTC.

V is TRBV30 and J is TRBJ2-7; D possibly corresponds to TRBD1 (6 bases). Trimming removed 0 bases at V and 5 bases at J, with 17 bases between. The CDR3 runs 15 residues. Germline V gene sequence: CDR1 GTSNPN, CDR2 SVGIG (reference sequence). CDR3 sequence (DNA): TGTGCCTGGAGTGTACGGCAGGGGATCTTCGACGAGCAGTACTTC. The encoded protein is CAWSVRQGIFDEQYF.

This chain links TRBV28 with TRBJ1-5; TRBD1 aligns across 10 bases. The CDR3 is 13 residues long. The V segment lost 5 bases and the J segment 5 bases; nucleotides outside the gene matches: 0. CDR1 is MDHEN, CDR2 SYDVKM, per germline. In DNA, the CDR3 is TGTGCCAGCAGTGACAGGGGGCATCAGCCCCAGCATTTT. Translating gives CASSDRGHQPQHF.

Regarding this clone: Other DNA sequences in this sample translate to the same CDR3. The chain couples TRBV12-5 to TRBJ2-2; D unclear. The germline V gene has CDR1 LGHNT and CDR2 FRNRAP. This CDR3 contains 12 residues. V was trimmed by 6 bases and J by 3 bases, leaving 5 bases between them. Here the CDR3 reads CASGRDTGELFF. In DNA, the CDR3 is TGTGCTAGTGGCCGGGACACCGGGGAGCTGTTTTTT.

This clone appeared once. V and J are TRBV7-9 and TRBJ2-7; no definite D call. Trimming took 2 bases from V and 0 from J, leaving 11 bases between them. CDR1 and CDR2 (germline): SEHNR, FQNEAQ (reference sequence). The CDR3 sequence is 15 residues long. CDR3 amino acids: CASSLYTISSYEQYF. The CDR3 DNA reads TGTGCCAGCAGCTTATACACGATCAGCTCCTACGAGCAGTACTTC.

This clone appeared once. This rearrangement joins TRBV18 to TRBJ2-2, with D hard to call. The germline V gene encodes CDR1 KGHSH and CDR2 LQKENI. This CDR3 region has 14 residues. Trimming left V 5 bases short and J 5 bases short, with 12 bases between. The CDR3 nucleotides read TGTGCCAGCTCAATCCTCAAGGGAACCGGGGAGCTGTTTTTT. Translated, it gives CASSILKGTGELFF.

This chain connects TRBV5-1 to TRBJ2-6; unclear D gene. The ends were cut back, 4 bases at V and 4 bases at J, with 15 bases in the middle. Germline lookup yields CDR1 SGHRS and CDR2 YFSETQ. This CDR3 comprises 16 residues. The CDR3 here is CASSPRLISGANVLTF. CDR3 DNA: TGCGCCAGCAGCCCGAGACTGATATCGGGGGCCAACGTCCTGACTTTC.

This clone showed up just once. The chain has TRBV14 and TRBJ2-3; 16 positions match TRBD2. CDR1 is SGHDN and CDR2 is FVKESK in the germline V gene. V lost 2 bases and J lost 11; bases outside the gene matches: 22. This CDR3 spans 21 amino acids. The CDR3 DNA follows: TGTGCCAGCAGCCAACTTCCGACCGGGACTAGCGGGAGGGCCAAGACGTCCGGGCAGTATTTT. It encodes CASSQLPTGTSGRAKTSGQYF.

The chain employs TRBV18 and TRBJ2-5, with D perhaps matching TRBD2 (6 bases). Trimming shortened V by 3 bases and J by 5 bases, and 16 bases separated the two germline ends. CDR3 length equals 15 residues. CDR1 and CDR2 from the germline V gene are KGHSH and LQKENI. In DNA form, the CDR3 reads TGTGCCAGCTCACCGCCGACGGGAGTTGCGGAGACCCAGTACTTC. Translation: CASSPPTGVAETQYF. Combining the CDR3 with reference TRBV18 and TRBJ2-5 gives the whole variable domain NAGVMQNPRHLVRRRGQEARLRCSPMKGHSHVYWYRQLPEEGLKFMVYLQKENIIDESGMPKERFSAEFPKEGPSILRIQQVVRGDSAAYFCASSPPTGVAETQYFGPGTRLLVL.

This CDR3 reads CASSTGGIDTQYF. Written as DNA, the CDR3 is TGTGCCAGCAGCACGGGCGGAATAGATACGCAGTATTTT. The V and J genes are TRBV6-4 and TRBJ2-3, with no clear D. The CDR3 has 13 amino acids. The germline gives CDR1 MRHNA, CDR2 SNTAGT. Trimming pared 6 bases from V and 5 bases from J, leaving 12 bases between.

The chain couples TRBV5-4 to TRBJ2-7; possible D gene TRBD2, 6 bases. From germline, CDR1 is SGHNT and CDR2 YYREEE (reference sequence). The CDR3 is 14 residues long. Trimming pared 4 bases from V and 2 bases from J, leaving 13 bases between. CDR3 sequence: CASSTGGAPYEQYF. In DNA, the CDR3 is TGTGCCAGCAGCACTGGCGGGGCACCCTACGAGCAGTACTTC.

The rearrangement uses TRBV5-4 and TRBJ2-7; 7 nucleotides line up with TRBD1. CDR3 length: 15 amino acids. CDR1 is SGHNT, CDR2 YYREEE, per germline (reference sequence). Germline trimming cut 4 bases from V and 0 bases from J; bases unmatched to any gene: 7. CDR3 nucleotide sequence: TGTGCCAGCAGCCCGGGGACAGTTACCTCCTACGAGCAGTACTTC. It specifies CASSPGTVTSYEQYF.

V gene TRBV27 combines with J gene TRBJ2-7; TRBD2 aligns across 15 bases. Losses at the gene ends were 6 bases for V and 5 bases for J; bases not matched to a gene: 5. The CDR3 has 15 amino acids. Germline CDR1 and CDR2: MNHEY and SMNVEV (reference sequence). CDR3 DNA: TGTGCCAGCAGACTCGGACTAGCGGGAGGGGACGAGCAGTACTTC. Encoded protein: CASRLGLAGGDEQYF.

V usage is TRBV20-1 and J usage is TRBJ2-1; TRBD2 aligns across 8 bases. This CDR3 comprises 10 residues. After removal of 5 bases from V and 10 bases from J, the junction contained 1 base not matched to a gene. CDR1 DFQATT and CDR2 SNEGSKA come from the germline V gene (reference sequence). CDR3 sequence reads: CSAQREEQFF. The CDR3 DNA follows: TGCAGTGCTCAGCGGGAGGAGCAGTTCTTC.

This chain joins TRBV11-3 and TRBJ2-1; 12 bases are shared with TRBD2. V shed 5 bases, J shed 16 bases, and the junction held 9 bases outside the gene matches. The CDR3 has 13 amino acids. Germline CDR1 and CDR2: SGHNT and YENEEA. The CDR3 coding sequence is TGTGCCAGCAGCCACAGGACTAGCGGGATCCTTTTCTTC. The encoded protein is CASSHRTSGILFF.

As concerns this clone: Other DNA sequences in the sample encode the same CDR3. The chain couples TRBV29-1 to TRBJ1-1; D gene uncertain. Trimming stripped 4 bases from V and 4 bases from J, with 7 bases between. There are 11 residues in the CDR3. Germline values: CDR1 SQVTM, CDR2 ANQGSEA. CDR3 sequence reads: CSVGFGTEAFF. The CDR3 DNA reads as TGCAGCGTTGGGTTTGGCACTGAAGCTTTCTTT.

CDR3 DNA sequence: TGTGCCAGCAGTTACTCGTTTCCAGGGATCACAGATACGCAGTATTTT. It encodes CASSYSFPGITDTQYF. The chain employs TRBV6-5 and TRBJ2-3, with D perhaps TRBD1 (5 bases). Germline lookup yields CDR1 MNHEY and CDR2 SVGAGI. This CDR3 contains 16 residues. V was pared by 0 bases and J by 2 bases, with 12 bases between.

The V call is TRBV5-1, the J call TRBJ2-2; TRBD1 agrees at 7 bases. Germline lookup yields CDR1 SGHRS and CDR2 YFSETQ. The ends lost 4 bases at V and 3 bases at J; junction bases unmatched: 12. CDR3 length: 17 residues. The CDR3 here is CASSPYRQGRDTGELFF. CDR3 in DNA: TGCGCCAGCAGCCCATACCGACAGGGAAGGGACACCGGGGAGCTGTTTTTT.

The chain uses TRBV30 and TRBJ1-2, with 12 bases lining up with TRBD1. This CDR3 contains 14 residues. CDR1 and CDR2 from the germline V gene are GTSNPN and SVGIG (reference sequence). Germline trimming cut 0 bases from V and 10 bases from J; bases unmatched to any gene: 6. CDR3 bases: TGTGCCTGGAGTGTACTCGGGACAGGGGGCTACTACACCTTC. As protein: CAWSVLGTGGYYTF.

The chain combines TRBV7-5 with TRBJ2-1; TRBD1 was called by the table and not checked on the DNA. TRBV7-5 is given as a pseudogene. This CDR3 is 16 amino acids long. The CDR3 loop is CVRSPEGDRGHNEQFF. Written as DNA, the CDR3 is TGTGTCAGAAGCCCAGAAGGGGACAGGGGACACAATGAGCAGTTCTTC.

Of note for this clone: Other DNA variants within this sample encode the same CDR3. The chain links TRBV9 to TRBJ2-7; D is unclear. This CDR3 is 14 amino acids long. Trimming stripped 0 bases from V and 0 bases from J, with 7 bases between. The germline CDR1 and CDR2 sequences are SGDLS and YYNGEE. The DNA for the CDR3 is TGTGCCAGCAGCGTAGGGCGCAGCTCCTACGAGCAGTACTTC. Protein product: CASSVGRSSYEQYF.

This clone was detected only once. The chain is built from TRBV4-3 and TRBJ2-1; D remains unclear. There are 15 residues in the CDR3. V gave up 1 base and J gave up 0 bases, with 7 bases separating them. Germline CDR1 and CDR2: LGHNA and YSLEER. CDR3 loop: CASSQGRGSYNEQFF. The CDR3 region has the DNA TGCGCCAGCAGCCAAGGGCGAGGCTCCTACAATGAGCAGTTCTTC.

The rearrangement uses TRBV6-1 and TRBJ1-1; 9 bases align to TRBD1. CDR3 length: 15 residues. Trimming removed 4 bases from V and 1 base from J; junction bases left unmatched: 4. Germline V CDR1 and CDR2: MNHNS, SASEGT. The CDR3 sequence is CASSAQTGGNTEAFF. CDR3 sequence (DNA): TGTGCCAGCAGTGCGCAGACAGGGGGGAACACTGAAGCTTTCTTT.

The CDR3 here is CASSPDWTYNEQFF. The CDR3 DNA reads TGTGCCAGCTCTCCCGACTGGACCTACAATGAGCAGTTCTTC. The chain joins TRBV18 to TRBJ2-1; D is unresolved. Germline assignment: CDR1 KGHSH and CDR2 LQKENI. This CDR3 region has 14 residues. The ends were cut back, 6 bases at V and 2 bases at J, with 11 bases in the middle.

The gene calls are TRBV11-2 and TRBJ1-1; 8 nucleotides agree with TRBD1. Germline lookup yields CDR1 SGHAT and CDR2 FQNNGV. The CDR3 length is 16 residues. Trimming at V came to 3 bases and at J to 5 bases, leaving 11 bases not matched to a gene. The CDR3 region is CASSFRQGAVWTEAFF. The DNA of the CDR3 is TGTGCCAGCAGCTTCAGGCAGGGGGCTGTTTGGACTGAAGCTTTCTTT.